The 25 T cell receptor beta chains below were found in one sample sequenced in a study of blood T cell repertoires in COVID-19. Here immunoSEQ multiplex PCR was the method, and the copy in TCRdb shows in-frame clones only, minus some. Among 40,000 to 55,000 clones, 70% to 90% were seen once, and the ten largest hold roughly a quarter. The sequencing sample was made of peripheral blood. Source of these receptors: a human donor in a cohort sampled during active COVID-19.

V and J are TRBV4-1 and TRBJ2-1; TRBD1 matches 7 bases. The V gene's germline CDR1 is MGHRA and CDR2 YSYEKL. The CDR3 is 15 amino acids. The ends lost 2 bases at V and 6 bases at J; junction bases unmatched: 7. Written as DNA, the CDR3 is TGCGCCAGCAGCCAACCGGGACAGAGGGGCAATGAGCAGTTCTTC. It is translated as CASSQPGQRGNEQFF.

The chain joins TRBV7-9 to TRBJ2-3; the match to TRBD2 covers 7 bases. V trimming: 1 base; J trimming: 6 bases; junction bases outside the gene matches: 10. CDR1 SEHNR and CDR2 FQNEAQ come from the germline V gene (reference sequence). The CDR3 consists of 16 residues. CDR3: CASSLGAGRPEDTQYF. DNA for the CDR3: TGTGCCAGCAGCTTAGGAGCGGGGAGGCCTGAGGATACGCAGTATTTT.

The V and J genes are TRBV7-2 and TRBJ1-1, with TRBD1 as a possible D gene (5 bases). Germline CDR1 reads SGHTA; CDR2 reads FQGNSA. The CDR3 runs 14 residues. The germline V and J ends were trimmed by 5 bases and 8 bases, with 18 bases remaining between them. DNA for the CDR3: TGTGCCAGCAGCGTCGGGACTCCCCGGCGGGAAGCTTTCTTT. It specifies CASSVGTPRREAFF.

J is TRBJ1-2 and V is TRBV7-2; 9 bases match TRBD1. CDR1 is SGHTA and CDR2 is FQGNSA in the germline V gene. V gave up 0 bases and J gave up 4 bases; unmatched junction bases: 3. The CDR3 is 15 amino acids. The CDR3 sequence: CASSLAGDRAYGYTF. CDR3 sequence (DNA): TGTGCCAGCAGCTTAGCGGGGGACAGGGCCTATGGCTACACCTTC.

The chain carries TRBV5-4 and TRBJ1-6; 9 bases map to TRBD1. V dropped 3 bases and J dropped 9; count of bases not matched to a gene: 7. There are 15 residues in the CDR3. Germline V gene data show CDR1 as SGHNT and CDR2 as YYREEE (reference sequence). CDR3 in amino acids: CASSWLGQGSSPLHF. CDR3 nucleotides: TGTGCCAGCAGCTGGCTTGGACAGGGGAGTTCACCCCTCCACTTT.

This clone is a singleton in its sample. V is TRBV18 and J is TRBJ2-1; 9 bases are a match to TRBD2. Germline assignment: CDR1 KGHSH and CDR2 LQKENI. The ends lost 4 bases at V and 3 bases at J; junction bases unmatched: 1. The CDR3 contains 14 residues. CDR3 sequence (DNA): TGTGCCAGCTCACTAGCGGGGGACTACAATGAGCAGTTCTTC. Translation gives CASSLAGDYNEQFF.

The chain links TRBV6-1 to TRBJ1-2, with 9 bases aligning to TRBD1. The V gene's germline CDR1 is MNHNS and CDR2 SASEGT. CDR3 length: 15 amino acids. V dropped 1 base and J dropped 4; count of bases not matched to a gene: 4. The CDR3: CASSEDWDRVYGYTF. The CDR3 DNA reads as TGTGCCAGCAGTGAAGATTGGGACAGGGTCTATGGCTACACCTTC.

The genes are TRBV3-1 (or the pseudogene TRBV3-2) and TRBJ2-1, with 8 nucleotides matching TRBD2. Germline values: CDR1 LGHDT, CDR2 YNNKEL (reference sequence). With 4 bases clipped from V and 3 bases from J, the junction kept 8 bases outside the gene matches. CDR3 size: 16 residues. The CDR3 bases are TGTGCCAGCAGCCCTCGAGCGGGAGCTAGCTACAATGAGCAGTTCTTC. Protein product: CASSPRAGASYNEQFF.

This rearrangement joins TRBV4-3 to TRBJ1-1; TRBD1 is a possible D gene (5 bases). Germline-derived CDR1 and CDR2 are LGHNA and YSLEER. V shed 0 bases and J shed 11 bases, with 13 bases lying between them. The CDR3 is made up of 13 amino acids. The CDR3 here is CASSQDRGGYAFF. CDR3 DNA: TGCGCCAGCAGCCAAGATCGGGGGGGATATGCTTTCTTT.

The chain uses TRBV19 and TRBJ1-1, with TRBD1 as a possible D gene (6 bases). The germline V and J ends were trimmed by 7 bases and 0 bases, with 12 bases remaining between them. The CDR3 is 14 amino acids. Germline V gene lookup returns CDR1 LNHDA and CDR2 SQIVND (reference sequence). The chain's CDR3 is CASIDGQMNTEAFF. The CDR3 DNA reads TGTGCCAGTATCGACGGACAGATGAACACTGAAGCTTTCTTT. The variable domain in full, with the rest retrieved from reference TRBV19 and TRBJ1-1, is DGGITQSPKYLFRKEGQNVTLSCEQNLNHDAMYWYRQDPGQGLRLIYYSQIVNDFQKGDIAEGYSVSREKKESFPLTVTSAQKNPTAFYLCASIDGQMNTEAFFGQGTRLTVV.

The V gene is TRBV10-2, the J gene TRBJ2-2, with D unresolved. Germline V lookup: CDR1 WSHSY, CDR2 SAAADI. V gave up 1 base and J gave up 3 bases, with 9 bases separating them. This CDR3 has 15 amino acids. This chain's CDR3 is CASSEYLEDTGELFF. As DNA, the CDR3 is TGCGCCAGCAGTGAGTACCTAGAGGACACCGGGGAGCTGTTTTTT.

The genes are TRBV3-1 (or the pseudogene TRBV3-2) and TRBJ2-5, with TRBD2 identical over 11 bases. Looked up from germline, CDR1 is LGHDT and CDR2 is YNNKEL (reference sequence). This CDR3 has 15 residues. V dropped 6 bases and J dropped 5; count of bases not matched to a gene: 8. The CDR3 DNA sequence: TGTGCCAGCAGGGGTAGCGGGAGGGCCAGGGAGACCCAGTACTTC. Its protein product is CASRGSGRARETQYF.

V and J are TRBV28 and TRBJ1-2, with 7 nucleotides matching TRBD1. Germline CDR1 MDHEN, CDR2 SYDVKM. The CDR3 totals 14 residues. J gave up 6 bases and V 6 bases, and 10 bases lay outside the gene matches. CDR3 residues: CASSPRGTVHGYTF. For the CDR3, the DNA is TGTGCCAGCAGCCCCCGGGGGACAGTGCATGGCTACACCTTC.

V usage is TRBV7-9 and J usage is TRBJ2-1; TRBD2 matches at 11 bases. Germline V gives CDR1 SEHNR, CDR2 FQNEAQ (reference sequence). Trimming removed 2 bases from V and 9 bases from J; junction bases left unmatched: 6. CDR3 length: 15 residues. The CDR3 here is CASSLKLAGVAEQFF. DNA for the CDR3: TGTGCCAGCAGCTTAAAACTAGCGGGAGTTGCTGAGCAGTTCTTC.

The V gene is TRBV19, the J gene TRBJ2-4; D is perhaps TRBD1 (6 bases). CDR3 length equals 16 residues. Trimming removed 4 bases at V and 0 bases at J, with 13 bases between. CDR1 and CDR2 (germline): LNHDA, SQIVND (reference sequence). DNA of the CDR3: TGTGCCAGTAGTAGGGACACCGGCCTAGCCAAAAACATTCAGTACTTC. This encodes CASSRDTGLAKNIQYF.

J is TRBJ2-7 and V is TRBV9, with D perhaps matching TRBD1 (6 bases). V gave up 0 bases and J gave up 2 bases, with 9 bases separating them. The CDR3 sequence is 14 residues long. Germline CDR1 SGDLS, CDR2 YYNGEE. Written as DNA, the CDR3 is TGTGCCAGCAGCGTAGGGGGGCAGACCTACGAGCAGTACTTC. Its protein is CASSVGGQTYEQYF. Using reference TRBV9 and TRBJ2-7 for the parts outside the CDR3, the full variable domain is DSGVTQTPKHLITATGQRVTLRCSPRSGDLSVYWYQQSLDQGLQFLIQYYNGEERAKGNILERFSAQQFPDLHSELNLSSLELGDSALYFCASSVGGQTYEQYFGPGTRLTVT.

The chain joins TRBV19 to TRBJ1-2; 9 bases map to TRBD1. This CDR3 comprises 14 residues. The trim removed 6 bases at V and 1 base at J, leaving 3 bases unmatched. Per the germline V gene, CDR1 is LNHDA and CDR2 is SQIVND (reference sequence). Here the CDR3 reads CASRTTGGNYGYTF. CDR3 coding DNA: TGTGCCAGTAGGACGACAGGGGGTAACTATGGCTACACCTTC.

This chain connects TRBV19 to TRBJ1-1; D possibly corresponds to TRBD1 (6 bases). Trimming stripped 7 bases from V and 0 bases from J, with 15 bases between. Germline CDR1 and CDR2: LNHDA and SQIVND (reference sequence). This CDR3 has 15 amino acids. The CDR3 sequence is CASTSQGTMNTEAFF. In DNA, the CDR3 is TGTGCCAGTACCTCACAGGGAACCATGAACACTGAAGCTTTCTTT.

V gene TRBV29-1 combines with J gene TRBJ1-1; 7 bases fit TRBD1. J lost 5 bases, V lost 7 bases, and 10 bases had no gene match. The CDR3 length is 13 residues. Germline CDR1 SQVTM, CDR2 ANQGSEA. CDR3 DNA sequence: TGCAGCGGGGGAGCAGGGGGGAGAACTGAAGCTTTCTTT. Its protein product is CSGGAGGRTEAFF.

The chain links TRBV7-2 to TRBJ2-2; 9 bases align to TRBD2. This CDR3 comprises 16 residues. In germline, CDR1 is SGHTA, CDR2 FQGNSA. The junction had 4 bases not matched to a gene; V was cut back by 4 bases and J by 1 base. The CDR3 spells CASSSYSGGNTGELFF. As DNA, the CDR3 is TGTGCCAGCAGCTCCTATAGCGGGGGGAACACCGGGGAGCTGTTTTTT.

V is TRBV28 and J is TRBJ1-3, with TRBD1 matching 7 bases. The CDR3 runs 15 residues. J lost 2 bases, V lost 4 bases, and 5 bases had no gene match. Germline-derived CDR1 and CDR2 are MDHEN and SYDVKM. CDR3 nucleotides: TGTGCCAGCAGTTCTCACAGGGGAACTGGAAACACCATATATTTT. It specifies CASSSHRGTGNTIYF. Complete variable domain (other parts from reference TRBV28 and TRBJ1-3): DVKVTQSSRYLVKRTGEKVFLECVQDMDHENMFWYRQDPGLGLRLIYFSYDVKMKEKGDIPEGYSVSREKKERFSLILESASTNQTSMYLCASSSHRGTGNTIYFGEGSWLTVV.

J is TRBJ1-1 and V is TRBV13; no clear D. Germline V gives CDR1 PRHDT, CDR2 FYEKMQ (reference sequence). The CDR3 has 13 amino acids. V lost 3 bases, J lost 5 bases, and 10 bases lay in between. CDR3: CASSLPAGTEAFF. For the CDR3, the DNA is TGTGCCAGCAGCTTGCCCGCGGGGACTGAAGCTTTCTTT.

J is TRBJ2-3 and V is TRBV7-3; 8 positions agree with TRBD1. Losses at the gene ends were 5 bases for V and 4 bases for J; bases not matched to a gene: 5. This CDR3 region has 14 residues. Germline V gene lookup returns CDR1 SGHTA and CDR2 FQGTGA. CDR3 sequence reads: CASSPDRGADTQYF. The CDR3 DNA follows: TGTGCCAGCAGCCCCGACAGGGGAGCAGATACGCAGTATTTT. Complete variable domain (other parts from reference TRBV7-3 and TRBJ2-3): GAGVSQTPSNKVTEKGKYVELRCDPISGHTALYWYRQSLGQGPEFLIYFQGTGAADDSGLPNDRFFAVRPEGSVSTLKIQRTERGDSAVYLCASSPDRGADTQYFGPGTRLTVL.

This clone was seen a single time. The chain links TRBV9 to TRBJ1-2, with 7 bases that match TRBD1. After removal of 6 bases from V and 2 bases from J, the junction contained 7 bases not matched to a gene. CDR1 SGDLS and CDR2 YYNGEE come from the germline V gene. This CDR3 has 14 amino acids. CDR3 bases: TGTGCCAGCACCTTTACAGGGGACAACTATGGCTACACCTTC. This translates into CASTFTGDNYGYTF.

J is TRBJ1-5 and V is TRBV5-4, with 9 bases fitting TRBD1. V lost 4 bases, J lost 2 bases, and 7 bases stayed unmatched. Germline V gene lookup returns CDR1 SGHNT and CDR2 YYREEE (reference sequence). The CDR3 has 16 residues. The CDR3 loop is CASSITGGGRNQPQHF. The CDR3 nucleotides are TGTGCCAGCAGCATTACAGGGGGCGGACGCAATCAGCCCCAGCATTTT.